Presented here are 2 T cell receptor beta chains from one specimen sequenced in a study of blood T cell repertoires in COVID-19. The method was immunoSEQ multiplex PCR; TCRdb's version includes in-frame clones alone and lacks a portion of them. The table records approximately 53,000 clones, around 90% of them present only once. The sample was peripheral blood. These receptors were collected from a human donor in a cohort sampled during active COVID-19.

This clone was counted a single time. This chain joins TRBV28 and TRBJ2-7; D unresolved. The germline V gene encodes CDR1 MDHEN and CDR2 SYDVKM. The V end was cut by 1 base, the J end by 0 bases, with 10 bases between. The CDR3 spans 15 residues. The CDR3 protein is CASSLLAENSYEQYF. Here the CDR3 DNA reads TGTGCCAGCAGTTTATTAGCAGAGAACTCCTACGAGCAGTACTTC.

The chain combines TRBV6-2 or TRBV6-3 with TRBJ1-2, with 7 bases matching TRBD1. The germline gives CDR1 MNHEY, CDR2 SVGEGT. V lost 4 bases and J lost 3; bases outside the gene matches: 5. The CDR3 is 14 residues long. The CDR3 coding sequence is TGTGCCAGCAGTTCAAGGGGGCCGGACTATGGCTACACCTTC. It encodes CASSSRGPDYGYTF.